A single sample is the source of the 22 T cell receptor beta chains below, sequenced in a study of post-analysis software for immune sequencing data. Broader study findings: Patients showed TRBV5-6, TRBV5-1 and TRBV20-1 among about five TRBV segments more frequent than in controls.

Included in the TCR beta cDNA libraries were unique molecular identifiers. Each CDR3 protein is one row after TCRdb ran MiXCR on the PCR reads. Found here are hundreds of thousands of distinct CDR3 sequences, approximately 53% of them singletons; the top ten hold around 4.5%. What these receptors recognize is not known. Sequencing used blood. All receptors derive from a girl aged 10 to 17 with multiple sclerosis.

The rearrangement uses TRBV11-2 and TRBJ1-2; no firm D call. With 5 bases removed from V and 2 bases from J, the gap between germline ends came to 12 bases. The CDR3 extends over 14 amino acids. Germline V CDR1 and CDR2: SGHAT, FQNNGV. The CDR3 nucleotides are TGTGCCAGCAGCCCGCGGCCGCAGAACTATGGCTACACCTTC. It specifies CASSPRPQNYGYTF.

The CDR3 sequence: CASSPTGPRTNIQYF. The CDR3 nucleotides read TGTGCCAGCAGCCCTACAGGGCCCCGGACAAACATTCAGTACTTC. The rearrangement links TRBV7-2 to TRBJ2-7, with a tentative D call TRBD1 (6 bases). The J call may be incorrect, as the DNA end agrees better with TRBJ2-4. Looked up from germline, CDR1 is SGHTA and CDR2 is FQGNSA. This CDR3 comprises 15 residues.

The chain uses TRBV7-2 and TRBJ2-5; 9 nucleotides line up with TRBD2. The closer fit of TRBJ2-7 to the DNA end suggests the J call may be wrong. The CDR3 sequence is 15 residues long. CDR1 and CDR2 (germline): SGHTA, FQGNSA. CDR3 region: CASSPPSGRRYEQYF. DNA of the CDR3: TGTGCCAGCAGCCCACCAAGCGGGAGGAGGTACGAGCAGTACTTC.

This clonotype was detected only a few times. The chain links TRBV20-1 to TRBJ2-5; D is undetermined. The ends were cut back, 4 bases at V and 1 base at J, with 10 bases in the middle. This CDR3 contains 13 residues. CDR1 is DFQATT, CDR2 SNEGSKA, per germline (reference sequence). In DNA, the CDR3 is TGCAGTGCTACACCGCGCCTCCAAGAGACCCAGTACTTC. It is translated as CSATPRLQETQYF.

This sequence joins TRBV10-3 and TRBJ1-2, with D hard to call. The CDR3 spans 13 residues. CDR1 and CDR2 (germline): ENHRY, SYGVKD. V was pared by 3 bases and J by 3 bases, with 8 bases between. CDR3 DNA: TGTGCCATCAGTGACCGGGCCGACTATGGCTACACCTTC. Residues: CAISDRADYGYTF.

The rearrangement links TRBV5-1 to TRBJ2-1, with 10 bases that match TRBD2. CDR3 length: 17 residues. J lost 6 bases, V lost 3 bases, and 12 bases had no gene match. Germline V lookup: CDR1 SGHRS, CDR2 YFSETQ. Here the CDR3 DNA reads TGCGCCAGCAGCTCCCGGGTAGCGGGGGGCCAGTCCAATGAGCAGTTCTTC. Translating gives CASSSRVAGGQSNEQFF.

J is TRBJ2-1 and V is TRBV14; perhaps TRBD1 as D (6 bases). The germline V gene has CDR1 SGHDN and CDR2 FVKESK. This CDR3 has 14 residues. V was pared by 4 bases and J by 4 bases, with 11 bases between. CDR3: CASSLRDIYNEQFF. CDR3 sequence (DNA): TGTGCCAGCAGCCTCCGGGACATTTACAATGAGCAGTTCTTC. The whole variable domain, remainder taken from reference TRBV14 and TRBJ2-1, is EAGVTQFPSHSVIEKGQTVTLRCDPISGHDNLYWYRRVMGKEIKFLLHFVKESKQDESGMPNNRFLAERTGGTYSTLKVQPAELEDSGVYFCASSLRDIYNEQFFGPGTRLTVL.

Regarding this clonotype: It may be a read error: a sequence one base away is much more abundant. The CDR3 region is CSATDNEQFF. The CDR3 DNA follows: TGCAGTGCTACGGACAATGAGCAGTTCTTC. V gene TRBV20-1 combines with J gene TRBJ2-1; the D is unclear. The germline V and J ends were trimmed by 4 bases and 5 bases, with 3 bases remaining between them. Germline CDR1 is DFQATT and CDR2 is SNEGSKA (reference sequence). This CDR3 is built from 10 residues.

In its sample, this clonotype was seen many times. The chain joins TRBV20-1 to TRBJ2-1; TRBD2 is a possible D gene (5 bases). The CDR3 is made up of 13 amino acids. Germline loops: CDR1 DFQATT, CDR2 SNEGSKA (reference sequence). V shed 3 bases and J shed 4 bases, with 10 bases lying between them. The CDR3 region is CSASNGDYNEQFF. The DNA for the CDR3 is TGCAGTGCTAGTAACGGGGATTACAATGAGCAGTTCTTC.

This clonotype was seen only a few times. V usage is TRBV3-1 and J usage is TRBJ2-7; unclear D gene. Germline values: CDR1 LGHDT, CDR2 YNNKEL (reference sequence). Trimming took 4 bases from V and 0 from J, leaving 10 bases between them. This CDR3 contains 14 residues. CDR3 coding DNA: TGTGCCAGCAGCCCTTTACCGGTCTCCTACGAGCAGTACTTC. Amino acid sequence: CASSPLPVSYEQYF.

This clonotype was seen more than once but under ten times. The chain employs TRBV4-1 and TRBJ2-7; 7 bases are a match to TRBD1. V trimming: 3 bases; J trimming: 0 bases; junction bases outside the gene matches: 5. The CDR3 sequence is 15 residues long. From germline, CDR1 is MGHRA and CDR2 YSYEKL. DNA of the CDR3: TGCGCCAGCAGCCACCTGACAGGGAGCTCCTACGAGCAGTACTTC. Its protein is CASSHLTGSSYEQYF.

The chain is built from TRBV6-4 and TRBJ1-6; TRBD1 agrees at 8 bases. The CDR3 covers 14 residues. Germline V lookup: CDR1 MRHNA, CDR2 SNTAGT. V shed 4 bases, J shed 8 bases, and the junction held 4 bases outside the gene matches. The CDR3 spells CASSVVDRDSPLHF. CDR3 DNA sequence: TGTGCCAGCAGTGTGGTGGACAGGGATTCACCCCTCCACTTT.

This sequence joins TRBV5-6 and TRBJ2-2, with a tentative D call TRBD1 (7 bases). V shed 1 base and J shed 4 bases, with 17 bases lying between them. Germline values: CDR1 SGHDT, CDR2 YYEEEE. The CDR3 consists of 17 residues. The CDR3 region is CASSLFGEAGGTGELFF. The CDR3, as DNA: TGTGCCAGCAGCTTGTTCGGGGAGGCAGGGGGCACCGGGGAGCTGTTTTTT.

This clonotype occurred a few times. The CDR3, as DNA: TGTGCCATCAGTGACTCGGGGCGTGGGGCCAACGTCCTGACTTTC. It is translated as CAISDSGRGANVLTF. This chain links TRBV10-3 with TRBJ2-6; D might be TRBD1 or TRBD2, each matching 5 bases. V was shortened by 3 bases and J by 3 bases, with 9 bases between the two germline ends. This CDR3 has 15 amino acids. Looked up from germline, CDR1 is ENHRY and CDR2 is SYGVKD.

The V and J genes are TRBV2 and TRBJ2-3; TRBD2 might be the D (6 bases). The length of the CDR3 is 17 residues. Trimming removed 6 bases at V and 0 bases at J, with 19 bases between. CDR1 is SNHLY and CDR2 is FYNNEI in the germline V gene. The CDR3 spells CASSSTDGGPSTDTQYF. CDR3 DNA sequence: TGTGCCAGCAGCTCAACCGATGGAGGGCCGAGCACAGATACGCAGTATTTT.

This clonotype appeared once. The J gene is TRBJ2-5, the V gene TRBV20-1, with 9 bases that match TRBD1. The CDR3 spans 14 residues. Germline CDR1 is DFQATT and CDR2 is SNEGSKA (reference sequence). J lost 3 bases, V lost 6 bases, and 8 bases had no gene match. CDR3 residues: CSAQTTGGEETQYF. DNA of the CDR3: TGCAGTGCGCAAACGACAGGGGGGGAAGAGACCCAGTACTTC.

This clonotype turned up a few times. V and J are TRBV6-4 and TRBJ2-2; 7 positions agree with TRBD2. V shed 0 bases and J 7 bases; nucleotides not matched to a gene: 5. Germline V gives CDR1 MRHNA, CDR2 SNTAGT. This CDR3 contains 15 residues. This CDR3 reads CASSDSPGGGGELFF. The CDR3 DNA reads as TGTGCCAGCAGTGACTCGCCGGGAGGAGGCGGGGAGCTGTTTTTT.

The V gene is TRBV7-2, the J gene TRBJ1-2; tentative D call: TRBD1 (6 bases). V was shortened by 3 bases and J by 4 bases, with 12 bases between the two germline ends. Germline CDR1 SGHTA, CDR2 FQGNSA. The CDR3 length is 14 residues. The CDR3 DNA is TGTGCCAGCAGCTTCCAACAGGGAACCTATGGCTACACCTTC. It translates to CASSFQQGTYGYTF.

In this sample, this clonotype turned up a few times. The chain uses TRBV14 and TRBJ2-4; D perhaps matches TRBD1 (6 bases). The DNA end is more similar to TRBJ2-5, so the J call may be wrong. Looked up from germline, CDR1 is SGHDN and CDR2 is FVKESK. This CDR3 has 15 amino acids. DNA for the CDR3: TGTGCCAGCAGCCAAGGGTCCGGCAGGGGAGAGACCCAGTACTTC. This encodes CASSQGSGRGETQYF.

This clonotype was observed a few times. V is TRBV14 and J is TRBJ2-1, with 7 bases matching TRBD2. Germline CDR1 SGHDN, CDR2 FVKESK. Unmatched junction bases numbered 7, after V lost 2 bases and J lost 3 bases. This CDR3 has 16 residues. The CDR3 DNA is TGTGCCAGCAGCCAACCTGGGAGGGCCCTCTACAATGAGCAGTTCTTC. Translating it yields CASSQPGRALYNEQFF. The full variable domain, its missing parts supplied by reference TRBV14 and TRBJ2-1, is EAGVTQFPSHSVIEKGQTVTLRCDPISGHDNLYWYRRVMGKEIKFLLHFVKESKQDESGMPNNRFLAERTGGTYSTLKVQPAELEDSGVYFCASSQPGRALYNEQFFGPGTRLTVL.

This chain connects TRBV20-1 to TRBJ2-5; 9 bases are shared with TRBD2. This CDR3 contains 15 residues. Trimming at V came to 0 bases and at J to 4 bases, leaving 6 bases not matched to a gene. Germline V CDR1 and CDR2: DFQATT, SNEGSKA (reference sequence). The CDR3 reads CSARDGLAGRETQYF. The CDR3 nucleotides are TGCAGTGCTAGAGATGGCCTAGCGGGGAGAGAGACCCAGTACTTC.

The table lists this clonotype with a few counts. This chain uses TRBV29-1 with TRBJ2-5; 7 bases fit TRBD2. With the DNA end fitting TRBJ2-7 better, the J assignment may be wrong. This CDR3 has 12 residues. Per germline, CDR1 SQVTM and CDR2 ANQGSEA. CDR3 in amino acids: CSVESGGGEQYF. CDR3 coding DNA: TGCAGCGTTGAATCGGGCGGGGGCGAGCAGTACTTC.